The clone carrying this T cell receptor (beta chain) was recorded a few times. Its antigen remains unknown. The CDR3 extends over 14 amino acids. Germline lookup yields CDR1 SEHNR and CDR2 FQNEAQ (reference sequence). Trimming removed 3 bases from V and 1 base from J, with 9 bases in between. The data were obtained in a study of PD-1 blockade in classical Hodgkin lymphoma. Study observations and caveats: According to reports, newly diagnosed patients had lower baseline TCR diversity than healthy donors, and relapsed/refractory patients had lower baseline TCR diversity still. The CD4+ diversity rise by C4D1 was clearest in complete responders.

After autologous stem cell transplantation all patients relapsed, and prior brentuximab vedotin exposure differed between cohorts. Some clones are missing from TCRdb's copy, which holds only in-frame ones; the method was immunoSEQ multiplex PCR. The data show fewer than 45,000 clones, 86% seen once. The sample was peripheral blood mononuclear cells (PBMCs), taken before the second cycle of nivolumab. The clonotype was recovered from a human donor with classical Hodgkin lymphoma. This sequence joins TRBV7-9 and TRBJ1-1, with a weak D call TRBD1 (6 bases). CDR3 DNA sequence: TGTGCCAGCAGCTTGGGACAAGCGAACACTGAAGCTTTCTTT. It translates to CASSLGQANTEAFF.